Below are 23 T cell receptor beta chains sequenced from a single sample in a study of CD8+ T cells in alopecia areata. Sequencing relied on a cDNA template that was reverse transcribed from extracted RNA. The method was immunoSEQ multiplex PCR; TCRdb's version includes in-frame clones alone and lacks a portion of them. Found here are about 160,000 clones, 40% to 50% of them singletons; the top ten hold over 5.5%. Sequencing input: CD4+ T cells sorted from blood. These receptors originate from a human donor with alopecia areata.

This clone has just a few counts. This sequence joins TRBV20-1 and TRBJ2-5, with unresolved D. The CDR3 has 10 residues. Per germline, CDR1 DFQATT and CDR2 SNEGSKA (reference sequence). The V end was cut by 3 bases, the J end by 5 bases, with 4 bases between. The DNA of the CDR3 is TGCAGTGCTAGTTTTGAGACCCAGTACTTC. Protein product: CSASFETQYF.

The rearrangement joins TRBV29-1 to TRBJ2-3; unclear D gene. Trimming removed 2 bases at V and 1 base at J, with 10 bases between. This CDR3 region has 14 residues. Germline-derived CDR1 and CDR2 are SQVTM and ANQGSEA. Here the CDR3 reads CSVESETGTDTQYF. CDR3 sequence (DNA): TGCAGCGTTGAAAGTGAAACAGGCACAGATACGCAGTATTTT.

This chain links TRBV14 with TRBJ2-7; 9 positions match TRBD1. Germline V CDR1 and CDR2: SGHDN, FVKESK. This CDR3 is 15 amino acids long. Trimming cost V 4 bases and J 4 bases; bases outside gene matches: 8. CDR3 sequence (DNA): TGTGCCAGCAGCCTCTTGGGGACAGGGAGGTACGAGCAGTACTTC. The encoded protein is CASSLLGTGRYEQYF.

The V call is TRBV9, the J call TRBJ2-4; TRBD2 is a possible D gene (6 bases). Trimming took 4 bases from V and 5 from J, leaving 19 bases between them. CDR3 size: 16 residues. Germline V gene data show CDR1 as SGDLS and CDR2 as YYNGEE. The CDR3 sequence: CASSTPTRGNQNIQYF. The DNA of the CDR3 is TGTGCCAGCAGCACCCCCACTCGGGGGAATCAAAACATTCAGTACTTC.

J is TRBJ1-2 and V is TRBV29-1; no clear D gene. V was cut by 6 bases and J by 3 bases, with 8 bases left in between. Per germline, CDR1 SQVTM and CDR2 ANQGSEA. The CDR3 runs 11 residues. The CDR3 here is CSVDQDYGYTF. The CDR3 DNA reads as TGCAGCGTGGACCAGGACTATGGCTACACCTTC.

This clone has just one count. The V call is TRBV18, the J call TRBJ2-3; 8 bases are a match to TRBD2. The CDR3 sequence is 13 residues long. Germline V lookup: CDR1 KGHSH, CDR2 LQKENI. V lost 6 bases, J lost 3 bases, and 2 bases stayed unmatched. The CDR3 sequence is CASSQRETDTQYF. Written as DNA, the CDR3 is TGTGCCAGCTCCCAGCGGGAGACAGATACGCAGTATTTT.

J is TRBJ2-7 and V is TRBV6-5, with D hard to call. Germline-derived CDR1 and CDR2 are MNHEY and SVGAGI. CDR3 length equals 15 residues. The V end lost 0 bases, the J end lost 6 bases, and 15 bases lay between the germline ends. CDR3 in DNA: TGTGCCAGCAGTTACTCGTTCAGGTCACAAATCGAGCAGTACTTC. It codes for CASSYSFRSQIEQYF.

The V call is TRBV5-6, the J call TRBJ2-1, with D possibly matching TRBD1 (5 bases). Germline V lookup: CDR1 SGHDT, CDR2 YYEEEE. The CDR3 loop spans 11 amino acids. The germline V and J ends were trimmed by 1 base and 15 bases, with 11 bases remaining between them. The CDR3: CASSLSQGLFF. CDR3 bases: TGTGCCAGCAGCTTGTCGCAGGGCTTGTTCTTC.

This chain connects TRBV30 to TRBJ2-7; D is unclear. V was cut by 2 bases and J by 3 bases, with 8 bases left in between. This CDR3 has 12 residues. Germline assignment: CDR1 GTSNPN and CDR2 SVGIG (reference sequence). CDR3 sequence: CAWSHGNYEQYF. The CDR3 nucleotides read TGTGCCTGGAGTCATGGAAACTACGAGCAGTACTTC.

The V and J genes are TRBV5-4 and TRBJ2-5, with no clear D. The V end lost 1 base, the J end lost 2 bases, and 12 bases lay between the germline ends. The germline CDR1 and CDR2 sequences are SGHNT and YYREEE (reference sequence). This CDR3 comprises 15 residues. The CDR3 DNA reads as TGTGCCAGCAGCTTGAGAAACGGAGCACAAGAGACCCAGTACTTC. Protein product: CASSLRNGAQETQYF.

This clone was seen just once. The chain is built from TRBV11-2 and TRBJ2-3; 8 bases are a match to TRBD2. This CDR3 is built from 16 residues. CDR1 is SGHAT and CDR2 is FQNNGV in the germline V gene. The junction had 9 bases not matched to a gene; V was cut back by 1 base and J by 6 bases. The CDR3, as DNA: TGTGCCAGCAGCTTAGTCCCAGGCGGGAGGTTGGATACGCAGTATTTT. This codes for CASSLVPGGRLDTQYF.

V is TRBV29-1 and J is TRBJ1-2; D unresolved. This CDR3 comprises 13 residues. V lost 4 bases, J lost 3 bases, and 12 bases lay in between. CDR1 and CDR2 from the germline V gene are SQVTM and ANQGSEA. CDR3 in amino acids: CSVVVGRDYGYTF. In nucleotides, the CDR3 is TGCAGCGTTGTCGTAGGTAGGGACTATGGCTACACCTTC.

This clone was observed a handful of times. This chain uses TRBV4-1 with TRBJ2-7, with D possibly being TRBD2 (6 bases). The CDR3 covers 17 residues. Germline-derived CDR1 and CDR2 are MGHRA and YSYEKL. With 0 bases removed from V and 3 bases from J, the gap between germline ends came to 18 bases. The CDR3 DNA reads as TGCGCCAGCAGCCAAGATCCCGGGGGTCATAACTACTACGAGCAGTACTTC. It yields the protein CASSQDPGGHNYYEQYF.

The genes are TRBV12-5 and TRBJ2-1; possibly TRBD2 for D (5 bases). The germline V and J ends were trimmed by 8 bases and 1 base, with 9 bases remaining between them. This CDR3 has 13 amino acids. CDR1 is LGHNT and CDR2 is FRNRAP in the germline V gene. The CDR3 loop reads CASNAGSYNEQFF. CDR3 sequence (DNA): TGTGCTAGTAACGCGGGTTCCTACAATGAGCAGTTCTTC.

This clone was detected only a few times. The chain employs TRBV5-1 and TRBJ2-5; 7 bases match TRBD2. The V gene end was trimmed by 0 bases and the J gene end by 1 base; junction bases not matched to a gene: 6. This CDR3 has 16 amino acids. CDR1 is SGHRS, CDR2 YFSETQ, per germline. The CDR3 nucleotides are TGCGCCAGCAGCTTGGGGCATACTAGCGTCCAAGAGACCCAGTACTTC. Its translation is CASSLGHTSVQETQYF.

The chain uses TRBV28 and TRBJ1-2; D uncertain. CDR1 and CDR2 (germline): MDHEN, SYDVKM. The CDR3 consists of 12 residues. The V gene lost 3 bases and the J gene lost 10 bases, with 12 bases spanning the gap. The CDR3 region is CASSFPTFTYTF. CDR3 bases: TGTGCCAGCAGTTTCCCTACCTTCACCTACACCTTC.

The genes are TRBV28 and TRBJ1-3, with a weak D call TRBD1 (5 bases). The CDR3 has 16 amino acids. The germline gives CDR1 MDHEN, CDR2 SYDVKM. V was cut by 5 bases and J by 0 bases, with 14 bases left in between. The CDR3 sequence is CASSPPGRNSGNTIYF. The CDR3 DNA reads TGTGCCAGCAGTCCCCCGGGACGGAACTCTGGAAACACCATATATTTT.

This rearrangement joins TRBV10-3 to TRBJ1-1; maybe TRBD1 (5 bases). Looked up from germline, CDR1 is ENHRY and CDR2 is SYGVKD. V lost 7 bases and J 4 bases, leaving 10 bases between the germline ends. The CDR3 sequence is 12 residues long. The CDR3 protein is CAIKTGGTEAFF. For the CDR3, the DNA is TGTGCCATCAAGACGGGGGGCACTGAAGCTTTCTTT.

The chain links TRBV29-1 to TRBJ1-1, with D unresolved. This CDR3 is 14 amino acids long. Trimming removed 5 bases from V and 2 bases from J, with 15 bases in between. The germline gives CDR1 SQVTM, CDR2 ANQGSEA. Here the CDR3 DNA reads TGCAGCGTTACCCCTTTATTTGGTAACACTGAAGCTTTCTTT. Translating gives CSVTPLFGNTEAFF.

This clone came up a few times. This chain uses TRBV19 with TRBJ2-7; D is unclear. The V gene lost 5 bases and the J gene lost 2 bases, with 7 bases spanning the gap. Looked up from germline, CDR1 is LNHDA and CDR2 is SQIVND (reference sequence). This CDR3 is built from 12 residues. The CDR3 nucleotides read TGTGCCAGTAGTGGCGGAGCCTACGAGCAGTACTTC. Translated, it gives CASSGGAYEQYF. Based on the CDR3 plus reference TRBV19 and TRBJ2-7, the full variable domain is DGGITQSPKYLFRKEGQNVTLSCEQNLNHDAMYWYRQDPGQGLRLIYYSQIVNDFQKGDIAEGYSVSREKKESFPLTVTSAQKNPTAFYLCASSGGAYEQYFGPGTRLTVT.

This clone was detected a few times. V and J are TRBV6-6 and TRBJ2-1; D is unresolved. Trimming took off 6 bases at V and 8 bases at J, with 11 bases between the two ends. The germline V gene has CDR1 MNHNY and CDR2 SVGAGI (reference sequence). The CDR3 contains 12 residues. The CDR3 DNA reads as TGTGCCAGCAGGGGTTATGGGCATGAGCAGTTCTTC. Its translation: CASRGYGHEQFF.

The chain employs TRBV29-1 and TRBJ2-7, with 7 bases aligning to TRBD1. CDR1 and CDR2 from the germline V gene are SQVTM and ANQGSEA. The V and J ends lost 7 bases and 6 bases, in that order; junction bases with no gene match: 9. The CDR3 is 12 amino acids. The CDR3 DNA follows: TGCAGCGCCGGGGACAGAGGGGGCGAGCAGTACTTC. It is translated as CSAGDRGGEQYF.

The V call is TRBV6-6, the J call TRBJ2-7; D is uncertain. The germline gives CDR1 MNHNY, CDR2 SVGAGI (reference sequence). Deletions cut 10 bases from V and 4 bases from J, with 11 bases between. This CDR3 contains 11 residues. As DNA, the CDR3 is TGTGCCACTTTTCGAATGTACGAGCAGTACTTC. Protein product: CATFRMYEQYF.